This T cell receptor (beta chain) was sequenced for a study of blood T cells in healthy people across ages. On this clonotype itself: What it binds is unknown. A junction boundary mismatches the germline segment, possibly from a read error.

The donors, healthy Caucasians from Russia, were aged about 6 to 95. Study observations and caveats: While age rose, TCR beta diversity per million T cells dropped in a roughly linear way.

A second PCR, run for about 7 to 11 cycles, used a sample-barcoded 5' primer plus a J-beta primer mix. Every cDNA molecule bore a tag from a template-switch adaptor containing 12 random nucleotides. All samples yielded 2.5 million or more CDR3-containing paired-end reads. Each CDR3 protein gets one entry after TCRdb re-called the 5' RACE reads with MiXCR. The data contain 1.8 million or so distinct CDR3 sequences, around 40% of them seen just once; the ten biggest clones take up more than 20%. The clonotype was recovered from a human donor in good health. Sequencing used blood.

The CDR3 nucleotides read TGTGCCAGCAGCCTTGGATCCCTCGGGACCCGGTACTTC. Translation: CASSLGSLGTRYF. The chain combines TRBV7-2 with TRBJ2-5; D might be TRBD1 or TRBD2, each matching 5 bases. Germline lookup yields CDR1 SGHTA and CDR2 FQGNSA. This CDR3 comprises 13 residues.